The entry below describes one T cell receptor beta chain. What it recognizes is unknown. Libraries were prepared by immunoSEQ multiplex PCR; TCRdb keeps only in-frame clonotypes and omits some of them. The sample contains about 36,000 clones, over 75% of which appear only once. The record originates from a study of monozygotic twins with cystic fibrosis. Whole-study results and caveats: Low clonality (median roughly 0.0087) suggested a mostly naive repertoire. Nucleotide-identical clonotype sharing was significantly higher within monozygotic CF twin pairs than between unrelated CF individuals. In 13 of 16 pairs, V gene usage was closest to the co-twin's.

Trimming left V 7 bases short and J 0 bases short, with 1 base between. Germline V gene sequence: CDR1 MNHNS, CDR2 SASEGT. The CDR3 sequence is 10 residues long. This TCR was sampled from a girl under 10 years old with cystic fibrosis. The rearrangement links TRBV6-1 to TRBJ2-7, with unresolved D. Sequences were obtained from blood. CDR3 residues: CASNSYEQYF. The CDR3 DNA reads as TGTGCCAGCAACTCCTACGAGCAGTACTTC.